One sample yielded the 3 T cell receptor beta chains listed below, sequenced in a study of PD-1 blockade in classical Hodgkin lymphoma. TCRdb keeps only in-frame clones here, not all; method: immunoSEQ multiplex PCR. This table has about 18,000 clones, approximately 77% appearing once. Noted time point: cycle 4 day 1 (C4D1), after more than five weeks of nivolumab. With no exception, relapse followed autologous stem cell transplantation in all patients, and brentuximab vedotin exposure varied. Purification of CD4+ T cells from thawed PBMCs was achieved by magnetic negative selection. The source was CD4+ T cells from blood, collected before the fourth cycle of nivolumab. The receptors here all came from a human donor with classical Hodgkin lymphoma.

CDR3 residues: CASSYNTGELFF. The CDR3 DNA sequence: TGTGCCAGCAGTTATAACACCGGGGAGCTGTTTTTT. V gene TRBV6-6 combines with J gene TRBJ2-2; D not certain. V was shortened by 3 bases and J by 2 bases, with 1 base between the two germline ends. Germline assignment: CDR1 MNHNY and CDR2 SVGAGI (reference sequence). This CDR3 spans 12 amino acids.

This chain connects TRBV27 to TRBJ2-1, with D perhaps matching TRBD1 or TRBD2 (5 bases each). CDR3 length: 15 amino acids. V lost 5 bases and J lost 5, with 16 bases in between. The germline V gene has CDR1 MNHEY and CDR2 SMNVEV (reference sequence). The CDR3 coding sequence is TGTGCCAGCAGTCCCCCGGGACGTTCACACAATGAGCAGTTCTTC. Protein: CASSPPGRSHNEQFF.

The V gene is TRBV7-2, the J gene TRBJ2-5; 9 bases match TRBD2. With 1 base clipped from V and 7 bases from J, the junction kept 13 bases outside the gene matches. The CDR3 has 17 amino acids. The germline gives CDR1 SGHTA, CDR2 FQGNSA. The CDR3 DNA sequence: TGTGCCAGCAGCTTAGGGACTAGCGTGGTCGCCTGGGGGACCCAGTACTTC. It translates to CASSLGTSVVAWGTQYF. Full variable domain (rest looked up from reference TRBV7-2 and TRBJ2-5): GAGVSQSPSNKVTEKGKDVELRCDPISGHTALYWYRQSLGQGLEFLIYFQGNSAPDKSGLPSDRFSAERTGGSVSTLTIQRTQQEDSAVYLCASSLGTSVVAWGTQYFGPGTRLLVL.